A selection of T cell receptor beta chains follows, all from one sample in a study of blood T cell repertoires in COVID-19. The data were produced by immunoSEQ multiplex PCR, yet TCRdb's version contains in-frame clones alone and is incomplete. The table lists 250,000 or so clones, 90% of them singletons. Sequencing was done on a sample of peripheral blood. The receptor source for this set is a woman aged 60-75 years with COVID-19, enrolled during active disease. Both conserved end residues are part of each CDR3. The D gene is left open where the match is weak. Size values are once, few and many counts, or a class for expanded clones, and some rows have none.

V gene: TRBV28; J gene: TRBJ1-1; clone size: -; D gene: -; CDR3 protein: CASSSPVGVNTEAFF; CDR3 DNA: TGTGCCAGCAGTTCACCGGTGGGAGTTAACACTGAAGCTTTCTTT
V gene: TRBV25-1; J gene: TRBJ2-1; clone size: -; D gene: TRBD1; CDR3 protein: CASSDPRDRGSNEQFF; CDR3 DNA: TGTGCCAGCAGTGACCCCCGGGACAGGGGTTCGAATGAGCAGTTCTTC
V gene: TRBV2; J gene: TRBJ1-2; clone size: -; D gene: -; CDR3 protein: CASTLTVSNYGYTF; CDR3 DNA: TGTGCCAGTACGTTGACAGTTTCTAACTATGGCTACACCTTC
V gene: TRBV7-2; J gene: TRBJ2-5; clone size: -; D gene: TRBD2; CDR3 protein: CASSLIAGVETQYF; CDR3 DNA: TGTGCCAGCAGCTTAATAGCGGGGGTTGAGACCCAGTACTTC
V gene: TRBV5-6; J gene: TRBJ1-1; clone size: -; D gene: TRBD1; CDR3 protein: CASSQTGVNTEAFF; CDR3 DNA: TGTGCCAGCAGCCAAACAGGGGTGAACACTGAAGCTTTCTTT
V gene: TRBV27; J gene: TRBJ1-5; clone size: -; D gene: -; CDR3 protein: CASSLFPGDSNQPQHF; CDR3 DNA: TGTGCCAGCAGTTTGTTCCCAGGTGATAGCAATCAGCCCCAGCATTTT
V gene: TRBV5-5; J gene: TRBJ1-5; clone size: -; D gene: TRBD1; CDR3 protein: CASSPDREWEPQHF; CDR3 DNA: TGTGCCAGCAGCCCAGACAGGGAATGGGAGCCCCAGCATTTT
V gene: TRBV5-8; J gene: TRBJ2-1; clone size: -; D gene: TRBD2; CDR3 protein: CASRTSGNNEQFF; CDR3 DNA: TGTGCCAGCCGGACTAGCGGGAACAATGAGCAGTTCTTC
V gene: TRBV2; J gene: TRBJ2-5; clone size: -; D gene: TRBD2; CDR3 protein: CASSRRTSGPETQYF; CDR3 DNA: TGTGCCAGCAGCAGACGAACTAGCGGCCCAGAGACCCAGTACTTC
V gene: TRBV4-3; J gene: TRBJ2-1; clone size: -; D gene: -; CDR3 protein: CASSQVAAYNEQFF; CDR3 DNA: TGCGCCAGCAGCCAAGTTGCAGCCTACAATGAGCAGTTCTTC
V gene: TRBV7-2; J gene: TRBJ2-7; clone size: -; D gene: TRBD1; CDR3 protein: CASSSGQGARYEQYF; CDR3 DNA: TGTGCCAGCAGCTCCGGACAGGGGGCCCGCTACGAGCAGTACTTC
V gene: TRBV7-2; J gene: TRBJ2-1; clone size: -; D gene: TRBD2; CDR3 protein: CASSPQTSGGAILNEQFF; CDR3 DNA: TGTGCCAGCAGCCCCCAGACTAGCGGGGGGGCCATTTTGAATGAGCAGTTCTTC
V gene: TRBV14; J gene: TRBJ2-7; clone size: once; D gene: -; CDR3 protein: CASSQVRGPEQYF; CDR3 DNA: TGTGCCAGCAGCCAAGTCAGGGGACCCGAGCAGTACTTC
V gene: TRBV7-9; J gene: TRBJ2-3; clone size: once; D gene: -; CDR3 protein: CASSFDKQTLISTDTQYF; CDR3 DNA: TGTGCCAGCAGCTTTGACAAGCAAACCCTTATTAGCACAGATACGCAGTATTTT
V gene: TRBV27; J gene: TRBJ2-2; clone size: -; D gene: -; CDR3 protein: CASSLVPSVYSGELFF; CDR3 DNA: TGTGCCAGCAGTTTGGTCCCTAGTGTTTACTCCGGGGAGCTGTTTTTT
V gene: TRBV7-3; J gene: TRBJ2-1; clone size: -; D gene: -; CDR3 protein: CASSLAVGGEQFF; CDR3 DNA: TGTGCCAGCAGCTTAGCCGTGGGGGGTGAGCAGTTCTTC
V gene: TRBV12-3/TRBV12-4; J gene: TRBJ2-7; clone size: -; D gene: -; CDR3 protein: CASSRTVYEQYF; CDR3 DNA: TGTGCCAGCAGCCGGACAGTTTACGAGCAGTACTTC
V gene: TRBV27; J gene: TRBJ1-2; clone size: -; D gene: -; CDR3 protein: CASSPSSVGYGYTF; CDR3 DNA: TGTGCCAGCAGTCCCTCTAGCGTGGGCTATGGCTACACCTTC
V gene: TRBV19; J gene: TRBJ1-1; clone size: few; D gene: -; CDR3 protein: CASSRGNEAFF; CDR3 DNA: TGTGCCAGTAGTAGAGGCAACGAAGCTTTCTTT
V gene: TRBV7-8; J gene: TRBJ1-1; clone size: -; D gene: TRBD1; CDR3 protein: CASSLARGQGARGTEAFF; CDR3 DNA: TGTGCCAGCAGCTTAGCGCGGGGACAGGGGGCGCGTGGCACTGAAGCTTTCTTT
V gene: TRBV9; J gene: TRBJ1-1; clone size: -; D gene: -; CDR3 protein: CASSVKGGTEAFF; CDR3 DNA: TGTGCCAGCAGCGTTAAAGGGGGCACTGAAGCTTTCTTT
V gene: TRBV29-1; J gene: TRBJ1-1; clone size: -; D gene: -; CDR3 protein: CSVGARAGVRTEAFF; CDR3 DNA: TGCAGCGTTGGGGCCCGGGCAGGGGTGAGGACTGAAGCTTTCTTT
V gene: TRBV10-3; J gene: TRBJ2-6; clone size: -; D gene: TRBD1; CDR3 protein: CATGQGGAGTSGANVLTF; CDR3 DNA: TGTGCCACTGGACAGGGTGGTGCAGGCACCTCTGGGGCCAACGTCCTGACTTTC
V gene: TRBV20-1; J gene: TRBJ1-2; clone size: -; D gene: -; CDR3 protein: CSASLRQEHFNYGYTF; CDR3 DNA: TGCAGTGCTAGTCTTAGACAGGAGCACTTTAACTATGGCTACACCTTC
V gene: TRBV12-1; J gene: TRBJ1-5; clone size: -; D gene: -; CDR3 protein: CASSFVGGRDQPQHF; CDR3 DNA: TGTGCCAGCAGCTTTGTGGGGGGGCGGGATCAGCCCCAGCATTTT
V gene: TRBV7-3; J gene: TRBJ1-2; clone size: -; D gene: -; CDR3 protein: CASSLSQGSRGYTF; CDR3 DNA: TGTGCCAGCAGCTTATCGCAGGGAAGTAGGGGCTACACCTTC
V gene: TRBV7-6; J gene: TRBJ1-4; clone size: -; D gene: -; CDR3 protein: CASSPQGWNEKLFF; CDR3 DNA: TGTGCCAGCAGCCCACAGGGCTGGAATGAAAAACTGTTTTTT
V gene: TRBV6-1; J gene: TRBJ1-6; clone size: -; D gene: TRBD1; CDR3 protein: CASSEQTGFSPLHF; CDR3 DNA: TGTGCCAGCAGTGAGCAGACAGGGTTCTCACCCCTCCACTTT
V gene: TRBV15; J gene: TRBJ2-2; clone size: -; D gene: TRBD2; CDR3 protein: CATSRVGTSGGSAGELFF; CDR3 DNA: TGTGCCACCAGCAGAGTCGGGACTAGCGGGGGCTCCGCCGGGGAGCTGTTTTTT
V gene: TRBV28; J gene: TRBJ2-4; clone size: -; D gene: TRBD1; CDR3 protein: CASSWGTVSNIQYF; CDR3 DNA: TGTGCCAGCAGTTGGGGGACAGTTTCAAACATTCAGTACTTC
V gene: TRBV6-5; J gene: TRBJ1-5; clone size: -; D gene: -; CDR3 protein: CASSRATNQPQHF; CDR3 DNA: TGTGCCAGCAGTCGAGCGACCAATCAGCCCCAGCATTTT
V gene: TRBV15; J gene: TRBJ1-5; clone size: -; D gene: TRBD1; CDR3 protein: CATSTGQGWNQPQHF; CDR3 DNA: TGTGCCACCAGCACCGGACAGGGGTGGAATCAGCCCCAGCATTTT
V gene: TRBV19; J gene: TRBJ1-1; clone size: once; D gene: -; CDR3 protein: CASSINAGWNTEAFF; CDR3 DNA: TGTGCCAGTAGTATAAACGCAGGGTGGAACACTGAAGCTTTCTTT
V gene: TRBV6-5; J gene: TRBJ2-7; clone size: -; D gene: -; CDR3 protein: CASSQGIQGKWEQYF; CDR3 DNA: TGTGCCAGCAGTCAGGGGATCCAAGGGAAATGGGAGCAGTACTTC
V gene: TRBV5-8; J gene: TRBJ1-2; clone size: -; D gene: -; CDR3 protein: CASSLYTGKVGDGYTF; CDR3 DNA: TGTGCCAGCAGCTTGTATACGGGGAAGGTCGGGGATGGCTACACCTTC
V gene: TRBV10-3; J gene: TRBJ1-4; clone size: -; D gene: TRBD1; CDR3 protein: CATRDRALEDEKLFF; CDR3 DNA: TGTGCCACCCGGGACAGGGCGTTAGAGGATGAAAAACTGTTTTTT
V gene: TRBV27; J gene: TRBJ1-1; clone size: -; D gene: -; CDR3 protein: CASTRQGAMNTEAFF; CDR3 DNA: TGTGCCAGCACAAGGCAAGGGGCCATGAACACCGAAGCTTTCTTT
V gene: TRBV6-2/TRBV6-3; J gene: TRBJ1-2; clone size: few; D gene: -; CDR3 protein: CASSWDWDYGYTF; CDR3 DNA: TGTGCCAGCAGTTGGGACTGGGACTATGGCTACACCTTC
V gene: TRBV29-1; J gene: TRBJ2-6; clone size: -; D gene: -; CDR3 protein: CSVQPSGANVLTF; CDR3 DNA: TGCAGCGTACAGCCCTCTGGGGCCAACGTCCTGACTTTC
V gene: TRBV19; J gene: TRBJ1-6; clone size: -; D gene: -; CDR3 protein: CASSIRGPDSPLHF; CDR3 DNA: TGTGCCAGTAGTATTCGAGGTCCGGATTCACCCCTCCACTTT
V gene: TRBV6-5; J gene: TRBJ2-7; clone size: -; D gene: TRBD1; CDR3 protein: CATAPGQGFYEQYF; CDR3 DNA: TGTGCCACTGCCCCGGGACAGGGATTCTACGAGCAGTACTTC
V gene: TRBV19; J gene: TRBJ1-2; clone size: -; D gene: TRBD1; CDR3 protein: CASTTDRDYGYTF; CDR3 DNA: TGTGCCAGTACCACGGACAGGGACTATGGCTACACCTTC
V gene: TRBV9; J gene: TRBJ2-7; clone size: -; D gene: TRBD2; CDR3 protein: CASSPSGTSGSYEQYF; CDR3 DNA: TGTGCCAGCAGCCCATCCGGGACTAGCGGGTCGTACGAGCAGTACTTC
V gene: TRBV19; J gene: TRBJ2-2; clone size: -; D gene: TRBD1; CDR3 protein: CASSIRTGGISRELFF; CDR3 DNA: TGTGCCAGTAGTATTCGGACAGGGGGCATTTCCCGGGAGCTGTTTTTT
V gene: TRBV7-9; J gene: TRBJ1-4; clone size: -; D gene: -; CDR3 protein: CASSFVQGRGKLFF; CDR3 DNA: TGTGCCAGCAGCTTCGTCCAAGGAAGGGGAAAACTGTTTTTT
V gene: TRBV19; J gene: TRBJ1-5; clone size: -; D gene: -; CDR3 protein: CASSIGSAGNQPQHF; CDR3 DNA: TGTGCCAGTAGTATAGGCTCGGCGGGCAATCAGCCCCAGCATTTT
V gene: TRBV2; J gene: TRBJ2-7; clone size: -; D gene: -; CDR3 protein: CASSPQGGSEQYF; CDR3 DNA: TGTGCCAGCAGTCCTCAGGGGGGTAGCGAGCAGTACTTC
V gene: TRBV19; J gene: TRBJ1-2; clone size: -; D gene: -; CDR3 protein: CASSIRVGGIGYTF; CDR3 DNA: TGTGCCAGTAGTATAAGGGTAGGGGGTATCGGCTACACCTTC
V gene: TRBV11-3; J gene: TRBJ2-2; clone size: -; D gene: TRBD2; CDR3 protein: CASRLGRGDTGELFF; CDR3 DNA: TGTGCCAGCAGGTTGGGCCGGGGGGACACCGGGGAGCTGTTTTTT
V gene: TRBV10-3; J gene: TRBJ1-1; clone size: -; D gene: -; CDR3 protein: CAIFPMGHSEAFF; CDR3 DNA: TGTGCCATTTTTCCGATGGGCCATTCTGAAGCTTTCTTT
V gene: TRBV30; J gene: TRBJ1-5; clone size: -; D gene: -; CDR3 protein: CAWSAGGGQPQHF; CDR3 DNA: TGTGCCTGGAGTGCGGGGGGAGGACAGCCCCAGCATTTT
V gene: TRBV5-1; J gene: TRBJ2-1; clone size: -; D gene: -; CDR3 protein: CASSLDRGDNEQFF; CDR3 DNA: TGCGCCAGCAGCTTGGATAGAGGAGACAATGAGCAGTTCTTC
V gene: TRBV4-1; J gene: TRBJ1-1; clone size: -; D gene: TRBD1; CDR3 protein: CASSLGQGISNTEAFF; CDR3 DNA: TGCGCCAGCAGCCTGGGACAGGGGATCTCGAACACTGAAGCTTTCTTT
V gene: TRBV3-1/TRBV3-2; J gene: TRBJ2-3; clone size: -; D gene: -; CDR3 protein: CASSQGILTDTQYF; CDR3 DNA: TGTGCCAGCAGCCAAGGCATACTCACAGATACGCAGTATTTT
V gene: TRBV5-4; J gene: TRBJ2-7; clone size: once; D gene: TRBD1; CDR3 protein: CASSPGTGGLYEQYF; CDR3 DNA: TGTGCCAGCAGCCCCGGGACAGGGGGCCTTTACGAGCAGTACTTC
V gene: TRBV6-2/TRBV6-3; J gene: TRBJ1-5; clone size: -; D gene: TRBD1; CDR3 protein: CASRPYDRGSNQPQHF; CDR3 DNA: TGTGCCAGCAGGCCTTACGACAGGGGGAGCAATCAGCCCCAGCATTTT
V gene: TRBV20-1; J gene: TRBJ2-7; clone size: -; D gene: TRBD1; CDR3 protein: CSPRQGNEQYF; CDR3 DNA: TGCAGCCCTCGACAGGGAAACGAGCAGTACTTC
V gene: TRBV2; J gene: TRBJ1-2; clone size: -; D gene: TRBD1; CDR3 protein: CATADRVYGYTF; CDR3 DNA: TGTGCCACCGCGGACAGGGTGTATGGCTACACCTTC
V gene: TRBV4-3; J gene: TRBJ2-6; clone size: -; D gene: -; CDR3 protein: CASSQEMAGIIGANVLTF; CDR3 DNA: TGCGCCAGCAGCCAAGAAATGGCAGGAATAATTGGGGCCAACGTCCTGACTTTC